This T cell receptor beta chain was sequenced during a study of cytomegalovirus exposure and HLA in healthy donors (dated by TCRdb to about 2017). In terms of the full investigation: A later analysis indicated that the roughly 120 validation repertoires were generated on the platform also employed for the approximately 700 repertoires of the first cohort. The study combined high-throughput TCR immunosequencing, statistical association of individual TCRs with disease status, and machine learning to predict cytomegalovirus infection status. A separate validation cohort of approximately 130 different subjects was used in addition to the 666-subject first cohort. The aim of the study was to test whether cataloging public T cell receptors could identify signatures of past pathogen exposure.

The germline V gene supplies CDR1 SNHLY and CDR2 FYNNEI. A distance of 15 bases separates the germline ends of V and J, which lose 0 bases and 0 bases respectively. The CDR3 covers 17 residues, taking in both the cysteine and the phenylalanine. The CDR3 DNA has 51 bases and is translated from base 1. To note about this clone: There is no known antigen for this receptor. No base-level quality is on record; no much larger clone is a single base apart.

Overall study results and their limits: A few of the identified cytomegalovirus-associated TCR beta chains were confirmed in vitro to be specific for cytomegalovirus antigens. The authors suggested that the approach could potentially be generalized to other disease states and immunological phenotypes. The study listed 150 to 200 TCR beta chains as associated with cytomegalovirus. A later analysis had no HLA typing for the validation cohort, so co-occurrence there was scored across all 130 or so repertoires. In both the original and validation cohorts, the classifier was reported to diagnose cytomegalovirus status with high specificity and sensitivity. Across donors, most TCR sequences were observed very rarely, whereas some public TCRs were present in many individuals. Subsequent analysis determined that TCRs grouped into clusters in the first cohort also showed a tendency toward co-occurrence across the 130 or so validation repertoires, and roughly 94% of cluster scores exceeded 0.

The library came from the immunoSEQ multiplex PCR assay. Concerning the study's data processing: A statistical classification framework was built for diagnosing cytomegalovirus status from the catalog of TCR beta chain sequences. Entries here come from immuneACCESS through TCRdb and include only in-frame sequences with V and J called. Some clones fail to appear in such tables; in the studies checked, an unresolved V gene covers under half of the shortfall, and the cause of the remainder is unknown. V and J calls and clone size follow that table, whereas D and trimming were derived from the DNA. The sample records more than 250,000 clones, about nine tenths of which are singletons. Of the sample, roughly 3% is held by the ten largest clones. Donors formed part of the validation cohort, which comprised 120 subjects and was distinct from the first cohort of several hundred subjects.

Material for sequencing was PBMCs. The clonotype was recovered from a woman aged 30 to 39 in good health and CMV-seronegative. The rearrangement joined TRBV2 to TRBJ2-7, with no confident D gene call. The CDR3 region reads CASSEAATGALSYEQYF. In nucleotides, the sequence is TGTGCCAGCAGTGAAGCCGCCACCGGCGCCCTCTCCTACGAGCAGTACTTC.